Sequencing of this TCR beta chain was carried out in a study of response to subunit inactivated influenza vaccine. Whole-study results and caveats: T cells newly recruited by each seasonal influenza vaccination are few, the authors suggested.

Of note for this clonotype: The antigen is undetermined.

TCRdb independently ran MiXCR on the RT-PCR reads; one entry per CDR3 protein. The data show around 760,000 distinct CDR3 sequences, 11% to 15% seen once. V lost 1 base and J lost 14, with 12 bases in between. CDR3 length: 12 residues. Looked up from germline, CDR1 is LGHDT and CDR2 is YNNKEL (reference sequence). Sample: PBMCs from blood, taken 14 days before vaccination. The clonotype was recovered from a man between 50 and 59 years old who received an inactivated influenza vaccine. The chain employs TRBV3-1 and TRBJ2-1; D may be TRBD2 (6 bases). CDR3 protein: CASSQGRDLEFF. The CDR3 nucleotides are TGTGCCAGCAGCCAAGGGCGGGACTTGGAGTTCTTC.